This T cell receptor beta chain was sequenced for a study of T cells in Graves' hyperthyroidism and ophthalmopathy. Study observations and caveats: Before onset, by a median of about seven months, the model predicted ophthalmopathy.

In this sample, this clonotype turned up many times. Its antigen is undetermined. Exclusion of a patient resulted from uncontrolled infection, other autoimmune disease, pregnancy or lactation. Researchers amplified the TCR beta CDR3 regions from RNA transcripts. TCR CDR3 underwent first-round RT-PCR with the HTBI primer set. TCRdb reprocessed the multiplex PCR reads with MiXCR, giving one entry per CDR3 protein. This sample has 360,000 or so distinct CDR3 sequences, with about a sixth found just once. This CDR3 is built from 15 residues. V lost 1 base, J lost 2 bases, and 12 bases lay in between. The V gene's germline CDR1 is MDHEN and CDR2 SYDVKM.

The V call is TRBV28, the J call TRBJ2-7, with unresolved D. Input material: blood. The receptor was isolated from a woman aged 40 to 50 with Graves' ophthalmopathy. The CDR3 is CASSLSSFKAYEQYF. Written as DNA, the CDR3 is TGTGCCAGCAGTTTATCGAGTTTTAAGGCCTACGAGCAGTACTTC.